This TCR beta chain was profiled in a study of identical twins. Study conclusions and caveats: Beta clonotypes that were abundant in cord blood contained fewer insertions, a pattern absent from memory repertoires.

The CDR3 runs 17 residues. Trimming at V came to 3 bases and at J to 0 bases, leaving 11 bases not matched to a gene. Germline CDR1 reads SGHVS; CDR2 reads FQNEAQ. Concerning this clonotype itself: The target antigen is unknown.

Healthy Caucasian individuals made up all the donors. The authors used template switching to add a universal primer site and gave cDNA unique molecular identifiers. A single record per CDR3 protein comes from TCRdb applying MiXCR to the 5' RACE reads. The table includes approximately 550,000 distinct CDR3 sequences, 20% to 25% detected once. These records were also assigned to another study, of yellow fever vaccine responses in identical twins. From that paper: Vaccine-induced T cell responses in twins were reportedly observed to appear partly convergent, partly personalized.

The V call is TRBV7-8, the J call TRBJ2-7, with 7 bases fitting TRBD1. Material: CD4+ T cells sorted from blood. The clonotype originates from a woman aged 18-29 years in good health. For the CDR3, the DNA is TGTGCCAGCAGCTTTGGTACAGGGGCGTTCGACTCCTACGAGCAGTACGTC. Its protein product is CASSFGTGAFDSYEQYV.